The next 15 T cell receptor beta chains were all read from a single sample in a study of T cell repertoires in cytomegalovirus infection. TCRdb re-called the reads through MiXCR, storing one row per CDR3 protein. The table has approximately 290,000 distinct CDR3 sequences, 25% seen once. Input material: PBMCs. Receptor source: a human donor in good health (CMV status not recorded). Some clones in this sample may be carry-over from other donors' samples.

The CDR3, as DNA: TGTGCCAGCAGTAGAGGTGGAGATAGCAATCAGCCCCAGCATTTT. Its protein is CASSRGGDSNQPQHF. The genes are TRBV28 and TRBJ1-5; D remains unclear. The CDR3 totals 15 residues. The germline V gene has CDR1 MDHEN and CDR2 SYDVKM. The ends were cut back, 5 bases at V and 0 bases at J, with 11 bases in the middle.

The chain links TRBV7-9 to TRBJ2-5; D is possibly TRBD1 or TRBD2 (5 bases each). The CDR3 runs to 15 residues. Per the germline V gene, CDR1 is SEHNR and CDR2 is FQNEAQ (reference sequence). V lost 2 bases, J lost 4 bases, and 14 bases lay in between. The CDR3: CASSLLGADRETQYF. The CDR3 DNA follows: TGTGCCAGCAGCTTACTCGGGGCAGATCGAGAGACCCAGTACTTC.

This clonotype was observed a handful of times. The chain couples TRBV20-1 to TRBJ2-2; D is uncertain. V gave up 5 bases and J gave up 6 bases, with 16 bases separating them. The CDR3 is made up of 14 amino acids. The V gene's germline CDR1 is DFQATT and CDR2 SNEGSKA (reference sequence). The CDR3 bases are TGCAGTGCTCCCCTTCCGGGTGTTCCCGGGGAGCTGTTTTTT. Encoded protein: CSAPLPGVPGELFF.

Many counts were recorded for this clonotype. J is TRBJ1-2 and V is TRBV6-5; 9 bases align to TRBD1. Germline CDR1 is MNHEY and CDR2 is SVGAGI. The CDR3 covers 13 residues. V gave up 1 base and J gave up 8 bases; unmatched junction bases: 2. The CDR3 here is CASSYWTGAGYTF. The DNA of the CDR3 is TGTGCCAGCAGTTACTGGACAGGGGCCGGCTACACCTTC.

The table lists this clonotype with a few counts. The chain couples TRBV5-4 to TRBJ2-2; D might be TRBD2 (6 bases). Trimming removed 4 bases at V and 2 bases at J, with 12 bases between. The germline V gene has CDR1 SGHNT and CDR2 YYREEE (reference sequence). The CDR3 is made up of 15 amino acids. As DNA, the CDR3 is TGTGCCAGCAGCCGGGACTTCTCAAACACCGGGGAGCTGTTTTTT. This codes for CASSRDFSNTGELFF.

This chain joins TRBV6-2 or TRBV6-3 and TRBJ2-2, with D uncertain. CDR1 is MNHEY and CDR2 is SVGEGT in the germline V gene. V lost 10 bases to trimming and J lost 6 bases, with 15 bases between them. The CDR3 extends over 13 amino acids. Here the CDR3 reads CATERQWSGELFF. The DNA of the CDR3 is TGTGCCACCGAACGTCAATGGTCCGGGGAGCTGTTTTTT.

V and J are TRBV3-1 and TRBJ2-7, with D unresolved. Trimming removed 0 bases at V and 5 bases at J, with 14 bases between. The CDR3 totals 15 residues. Per germline, CDR1 LGHDT and CDR2 YNNKEL (reference sequence). The CDR3 nucleotides are TGTGCCAGCAGCCAAGATGTTCCCCTTTTGAACGAGCAGTACTTC. Translation: CASSQDVPLLNEQYF.

The chain recombines TRBV2 with TRBJ2-6, with D unclear. CDR1 and CDR2 from the germline V gene are SNHLY and FYNNEI. CDR3 length: 15 amino acids. The germline V and J ends were trimmed by 3 bases and 2 bases, with 8 bases remaining between them. CDR3 nucleotides: TGTGCCAGCAGTGACCTAGGTGCTGGGGCCAACGTCCTGACTTTC. Its translation is CASSDLGAGANVLTF.

This clonotype was seen many times. CDR3 nucleotides: TGTGCCAGCAGCTTAAGGTCGGCGGGGAGTAGCACAGATACGCAGTATTTT. Translation: CASSLRSAGSSTDTQYF. The chain is built from TRBV7-2 and TRBJ2-3; D may be TRBD2 (6 bases). Germline values: CDR1 SGHTA, CDR2 FQGNSA. The length of the CDR3 is 17 residues. Trimming removed 2 bases from V and 0 bases from J, with 15 bases in between.

This chain joins TRBV29-1 and TRBJ2-3; D unresolved. In germline, CDR1 is SQVTM, CDR2 ANQGSEA. This CDR3 is 13 amino acids long. V gave up 6 bases and J gave up 0 bases, with 10 bases separating them. The CDR3 region is CSVPTPSTDTQYF. CDR3 coding DNA: TGCAGCGTACCGACTCCTAGCACAGATACGCAGTATTTT.

The chain links TRBV12-3 or TRBV12-4 to TRBJ2-3; 14 bases align to TRBD2. The CDR3 spans 16 residues. V lost 7 bases to trimming and J lost 3 bases; unmatched junction nucleotides: 6. CDR3: CASTPGTSGSTDTQYF. The CDR3 DNA is TGTGCCAGCACTCCTGGGACTAGCGGGAGTACAGATACGCAGTATTTT.

This rearrangement joins TRBV4-2 to TRBJ1-2; D is undetermined. Germline-derived CDR1 and CDR2 are LGHNA and YNFKEQ. V lost 0 bases and J lost 7, with 15 bases in between. The CDR3 has 15 amino acids. In DNA, the CDR3 is TGTGCCAGCAGCCAAGATCGGCAGGAGGTAGTTGGCTACACCTTC. This codes for CASSQDRQEVVGYTF.

This clonotype has ten or more counts. The rearrangement joins TRBV27 to TRBJ2-3, with TRBD2 identical over 9 bases. V gave up 5 bases and J gave up 0 bases; unmatched junction bases: 6. Germline-derived CDR1 and CDR2 are MNHEY and SMNVEV (reference sequence). This CDR3 contains 16 residues. CDR3 coding DNA: TGTGCCAGCAGTCCCCGACTAGCGGCCAGCACAGATACGCAGTATTTT. This codes for CASSPRLAASTDTQYF.

The chain combines TRBV7-9 with TRBJ1-6; unclear D gene. Trimming left V 7 bases short and J 9 bases short, with 10 bases between. The CDR3 consists of 12 residues. Per the germline V gene, CDR1 is SEHNR and CDR2 is FQNEAQ (reference sequence). The CDR3 region has the DNA TGTGCCAGCACCCTCGGAGGTTCACCCCTCCACTTT. It translates to CASTLGGSPLHF.

The V call is TRBV6-1, the J call TRBJ1-5; D is unclear. CDR1 is MNHNS and CDR2 is SASEGT in the germline V gene. V shed 0 bases and J shed 3 bases, with 6 bases lying between them. This CDR3 comprises 14 residues. CDR3 in amino acids: CASSEARTNQPQHF. CDR3 in DNA: TGTGCCAGCAGTGAAGCGAGGACCAATCAGCCCCAGCATTTT.